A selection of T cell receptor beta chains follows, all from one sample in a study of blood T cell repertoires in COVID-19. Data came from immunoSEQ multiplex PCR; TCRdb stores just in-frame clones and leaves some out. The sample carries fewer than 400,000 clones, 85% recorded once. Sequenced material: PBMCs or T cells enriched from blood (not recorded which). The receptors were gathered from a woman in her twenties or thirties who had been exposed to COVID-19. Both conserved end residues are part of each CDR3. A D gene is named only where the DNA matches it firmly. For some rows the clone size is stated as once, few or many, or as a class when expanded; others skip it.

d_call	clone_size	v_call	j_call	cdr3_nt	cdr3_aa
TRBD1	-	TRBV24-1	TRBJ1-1	TGTGCCACCAGTGATTCCGGGACAGGGCTAACTGAAGCTTTCTTT	CATSDSGTGLTEAFF
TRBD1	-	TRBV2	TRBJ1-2	TGTGCCAGCAGCCAACGGGAGGGGGCATTCTATGGCTACACCTTC	CASSQREGAFYGYTF
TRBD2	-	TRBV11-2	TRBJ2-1	TGTGCCAGCAGCCGGGGACTAGCGGGGAATGAGCAGTTCTTC	CASSRGLAGNEQFF
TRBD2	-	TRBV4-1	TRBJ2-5	TGCGCCAGCAGCCAAGCCGTCCTAGCGGGGGGAAGAGAGACCCAGTACTTC	CASSQAVLAGGRETQYF
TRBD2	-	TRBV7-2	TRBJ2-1	TGTGCCAGCAGCCCGTCGTCGAGCGGGGGGGCGAATGAGCAGTTCTTC	CASSPSSSGGANEQFF
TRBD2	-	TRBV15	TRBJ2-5	TGTGCCACCGGGCTAGCGGGAGAAGAGACCCAGTACTTC	CATGLAGEETQYF
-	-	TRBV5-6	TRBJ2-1	TGTGCCAGCAGCTTTCTGCGGGGAAATGAGCAGTTCTTC	CASSFLRGNEQFF
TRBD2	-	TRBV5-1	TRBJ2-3	TGCGCCAGCAGCTTGTGGGATAGCGGGAGCACTACAGATACGCAGTATTTT	CASSLWDSGSTTDTQYF
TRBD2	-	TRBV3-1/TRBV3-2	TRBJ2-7	TGTGCCAGCAGCCAAGGGGCGGGGGGTCTCTCCGCCTACGAGCAGTACTTC	CASSQGAGGLSAYEQYF
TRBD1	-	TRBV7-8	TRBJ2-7	TGTGCCAGCAGCTCCGACAGGGTGCACGAGCAGTACTTC	CASSSDRVHEQYF
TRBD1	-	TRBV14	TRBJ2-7	TGTGCCAGCAGCCTCTCAGGGGGGACAGGGGGCTCCTACGAGCAGTACTTC	CASSLSGGTGGSYEQYF
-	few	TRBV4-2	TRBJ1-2	TGTGCCAGCAGCAATAGATATGGCTACACCTTC	CASSNRYGYTF
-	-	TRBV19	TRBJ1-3	TGTGCCAGTAGGTCAACAGGGACTGGAAACACCATATATTTT	CASRSTGTGNTIYF
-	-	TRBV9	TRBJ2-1	TGTGCCAGCAGCGAGAGCTATACTAGGGTGCAGTTCTTC	CASSESYTRVQFF
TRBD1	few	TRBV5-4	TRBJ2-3	TGTGCCAGCAGCCCGGGACAGGGCACAGATACGCAGTATTTT	CASSPGQGTDTQYF
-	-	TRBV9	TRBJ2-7	TGTGCCAGCAGCCCCAGTTCAGGGGACGAGCAGTACTTC	CASSPSSGDEQYF
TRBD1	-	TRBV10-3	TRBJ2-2	TGTGCCATCACCCCCGACAGGGCCACCGGGGAGCTGTTTTTT	CAITPDRATGELFF
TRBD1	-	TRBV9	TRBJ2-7	TGTGCCAGTAACCCAGGGGGCAGTACCTACGAGCAGTACTTC	CASNPGGSTYEQYF
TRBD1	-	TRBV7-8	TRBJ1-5	TGTGCCAGCAGCTCTCAGGGGGCGAGGGATCAGCCCCAGCATTTT	CASSSQGARDQPQHF
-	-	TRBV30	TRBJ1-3	TGTGCCTGGAGGTACATCAACTCTGGAAACACCATATATTTT	CAWRYINSGNTIYF
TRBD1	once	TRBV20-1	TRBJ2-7	TGCAGTGCTAGTCCGGGACAGGGCTACGAGCAGTACTTC	CSASPGQGYEQYF
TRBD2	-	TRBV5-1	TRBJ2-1	TGCGCCAGCAGCTTGGCCGCCCGGGAGGATATCGATGAGCAGTTCTTC	CASSLAAREDIDEQFF
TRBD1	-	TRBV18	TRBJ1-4	TGTGCCAGCTCACCCCAAACAGGGGTAACTAATGAAAAACTGTTTTTT	CASSPQTGVTNEKLFF
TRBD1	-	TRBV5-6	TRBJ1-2	TGTGCCAGCAGCTTGAGTCTGCAGGGGGCAGGGTATGGCTACACCTTC	CASSLSLQGAGYGYTF
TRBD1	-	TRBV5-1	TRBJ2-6	TGCGCCAGCAGCTTTTACCGAGGGGGCCCTGGGGCCAACGTCCTGACTTTC	CASSFYRGGPGANVLTF
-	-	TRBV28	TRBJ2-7	TGTGCCAGCAGTTTTCCAGGAAACGAGCAGTACTTC	CASSFPGNEQYF
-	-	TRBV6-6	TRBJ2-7	TGTGCCAGCAGTTCAAAGGGGAACGTTGACGAGCAGTACTTC	CASSSKGNVDEQYF
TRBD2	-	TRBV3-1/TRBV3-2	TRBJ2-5	TGTGCCAGCAGCCAAGCCCGGACTAGCGGGAAGGAGACCCAGTACTTC	CASSQARTSGKETQYF
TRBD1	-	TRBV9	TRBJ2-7	TGTGCCAGCAGCGTTACCGGGACAGGAGGGAGGTTCGGCTACGAGCAGTACTTC	CASSVTGTGGRFGYEQYF
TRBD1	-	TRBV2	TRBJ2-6	TGTGCCAGCAACAGGGGCTTCTCTGGGGCCAACGTCCTGACTTTC	CASNRGFSGANVLTF
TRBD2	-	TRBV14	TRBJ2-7	TGTGCCAGCAATACTAGCGGGGCAACGTTCTCCTACGAGCAGTACTTC	CASNTSGATFSYEQYF
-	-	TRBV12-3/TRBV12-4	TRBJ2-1	TGTGCCAGCACGTCGACTAGTGAGCAGTTCTTC	CASTSTSEQFF
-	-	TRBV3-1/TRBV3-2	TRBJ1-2	TGTGCCAGCAGCTCTCCTATCCGGCGGGGCTACACCTTC	CASSSPIRRGYTF
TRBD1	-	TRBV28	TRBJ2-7	TGTGCCAGCAGTCCGGCGTCGGGACAGGGTGCCTACGAGCAGTACTTC	CASSPASGQGAYEQYF
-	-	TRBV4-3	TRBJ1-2	TGCGCCAGCAGCCAAGGCGGGCCCTATGGCTACACCTTC	CASSQGGPYGYTF
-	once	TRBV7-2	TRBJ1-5	TGTGCCAGCAGCCCCGGGAGTGGGGGTAATAGCAATCAGCCCCAGCATTTT	CASSPGSGGNSNQPQHF
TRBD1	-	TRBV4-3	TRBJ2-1	TGCGCCAGCAGCCACACGGGACAGGGGATCGATGAGCAGTTCTTC	CASSHTGQGIDEQFF
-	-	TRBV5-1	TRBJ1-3	TGCGCCAGCCCTTCTAGTTTGTCTGGAAACACCATATATTTT	CASPSSLSGNTIYF
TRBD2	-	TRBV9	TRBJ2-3	TGTGCCAGCAGCGTAGAGGGAGCGGGAGGTGCATCACCCATCACAGATACGCAGTATTTT	CASSVEGAGGASPITDTQYF
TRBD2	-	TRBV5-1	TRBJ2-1	TGCGCCAGCAGCTGGGGACTAGCGGGAGGGCCGGGTGAGCAGTTCTTC	CASSWGLAGGPGEQFF
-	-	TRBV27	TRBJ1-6	TGTGCCAGCAGTTTGACTCTTACTACCTCCTATAATTCACCCCTCCACTTT	CASSLTLTTSYNSPLHF
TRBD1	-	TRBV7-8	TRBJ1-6	TGTGCCAGCGGCAAGACCGGGACAGGAAGTTCACCCCTCCACTTT	CASGKTGTGSSPLHF
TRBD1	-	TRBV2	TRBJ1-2	TGTGCCAGCAGTTCCGGGACAGCCCTTGGCTACACCTTC	CASSSGTALGYTF
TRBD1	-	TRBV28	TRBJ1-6	TGTGCCAGCAGTTTCGCAGGGGGCTACGGTTCACCCCTCCACTTT	CASSFAGGYGSPLHF
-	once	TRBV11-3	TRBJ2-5	TGTGCCAGCAGCATCGATTACTACAGGGCAGAGACCCAGTACTTC	CASSIDYYRAETQYF
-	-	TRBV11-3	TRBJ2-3	TGTGCCACCCGGGGAGAATCCGATACGCAGTATTTT	CATRGESDTQYF
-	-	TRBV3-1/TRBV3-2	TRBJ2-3	TGTGCCAGCAGCCAAGCCGCTATTAGGGGAGGATGGACAGATACGCAGTATTTT	CASSQAAIRGGWTDTQYF
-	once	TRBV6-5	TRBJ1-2	TGTGCCAGCAGTTACGAGGGTTTCGGCTACACCTTC	CASSYEGFGYTF
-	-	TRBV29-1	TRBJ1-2	TGCAGCGTTGCTGGGGGGGCCCAGGATGGCTACACCTTC	CSVAGGAQDGYTF
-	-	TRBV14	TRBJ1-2	TGTGCCAGCAGCCTAAGACCGACAGGCAACTATGGCTACACCTTC	CASSLRPTGNYGYTF